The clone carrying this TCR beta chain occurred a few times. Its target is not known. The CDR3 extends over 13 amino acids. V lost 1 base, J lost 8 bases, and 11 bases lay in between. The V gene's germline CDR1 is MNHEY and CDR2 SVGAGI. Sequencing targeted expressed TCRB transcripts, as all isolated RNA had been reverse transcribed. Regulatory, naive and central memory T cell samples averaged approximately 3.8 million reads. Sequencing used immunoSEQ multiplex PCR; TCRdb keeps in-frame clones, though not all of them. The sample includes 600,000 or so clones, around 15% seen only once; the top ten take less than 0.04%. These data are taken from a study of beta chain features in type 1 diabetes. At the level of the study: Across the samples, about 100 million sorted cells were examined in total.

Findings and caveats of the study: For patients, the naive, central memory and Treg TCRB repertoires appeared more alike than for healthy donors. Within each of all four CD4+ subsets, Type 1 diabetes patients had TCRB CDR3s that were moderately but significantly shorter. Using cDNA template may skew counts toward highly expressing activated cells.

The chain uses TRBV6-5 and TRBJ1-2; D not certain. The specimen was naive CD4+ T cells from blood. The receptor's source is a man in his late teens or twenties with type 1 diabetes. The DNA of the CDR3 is TGTGCCAGCAGTTACTTGGCGCCTAGAGGCTACACCTTC. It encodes CASSYLAPRGYTF.